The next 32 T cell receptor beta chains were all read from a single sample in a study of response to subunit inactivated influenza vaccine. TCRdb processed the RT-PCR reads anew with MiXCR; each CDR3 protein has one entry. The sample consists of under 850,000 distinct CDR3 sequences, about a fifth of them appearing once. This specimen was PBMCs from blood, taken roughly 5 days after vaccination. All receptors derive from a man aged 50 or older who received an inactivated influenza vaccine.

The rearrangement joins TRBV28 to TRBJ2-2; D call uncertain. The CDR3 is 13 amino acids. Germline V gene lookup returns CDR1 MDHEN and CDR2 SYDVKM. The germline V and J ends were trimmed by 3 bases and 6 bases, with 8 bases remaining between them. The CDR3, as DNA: TGTGCCAGCAGTTTCAGCCTCCCCGGGGAGCTGTTTTTT. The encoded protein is CASSFSLPGELFF.

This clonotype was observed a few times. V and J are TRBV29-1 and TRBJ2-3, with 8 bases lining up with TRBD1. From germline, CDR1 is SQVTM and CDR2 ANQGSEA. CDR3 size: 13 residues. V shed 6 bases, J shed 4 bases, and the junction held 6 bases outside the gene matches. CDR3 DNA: TGCAGCGTCAGGGGGCGTTCGGCAGATACGCAGTATTTT. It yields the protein CSVRGRSADTQYF.

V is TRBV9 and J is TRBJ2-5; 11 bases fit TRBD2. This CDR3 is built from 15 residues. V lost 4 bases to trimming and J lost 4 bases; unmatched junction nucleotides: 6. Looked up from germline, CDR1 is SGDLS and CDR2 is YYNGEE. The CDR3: CASSSNSGGAETQYF. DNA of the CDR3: TGTGCCAGCAGCTCCAATAGCGGGGGGGCAGAGACCCAGTACTTC.

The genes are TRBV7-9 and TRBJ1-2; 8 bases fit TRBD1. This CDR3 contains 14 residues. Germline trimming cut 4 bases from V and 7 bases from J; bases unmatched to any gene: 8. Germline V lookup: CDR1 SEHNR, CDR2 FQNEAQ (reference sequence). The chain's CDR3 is CASSSQQGVRGYTF. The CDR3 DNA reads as TGTGCCAGCAGCTCACAACAGGGGGTACGTGGCTACACCTTC.

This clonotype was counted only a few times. CDR3 sequence (DNA): TGTGCCATCAACGATAGCGGGGGACGCACAGATACGCAGTATTTT. This codes for CAINDSGGRTDTQYF. V gene TRBV10-3 combines with J gene TRBJ2-3; 9 positions match TRBD2. This CDR3 contains 15 residues. In germline, CDR1 is ENHRY, CDR2 SYGVKD. Trimming took 7 bases from V and 1 from J; bases not matched to a gene: 6.

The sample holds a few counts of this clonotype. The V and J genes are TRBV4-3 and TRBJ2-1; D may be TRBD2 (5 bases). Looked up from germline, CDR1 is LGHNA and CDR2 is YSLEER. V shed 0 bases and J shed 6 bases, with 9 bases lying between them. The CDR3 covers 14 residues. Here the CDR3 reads CASSQDTGTNEQFF. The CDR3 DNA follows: TGCGCCAGCAGCCAAGATACGGGAACCAATGAGCAGTTCTTC.

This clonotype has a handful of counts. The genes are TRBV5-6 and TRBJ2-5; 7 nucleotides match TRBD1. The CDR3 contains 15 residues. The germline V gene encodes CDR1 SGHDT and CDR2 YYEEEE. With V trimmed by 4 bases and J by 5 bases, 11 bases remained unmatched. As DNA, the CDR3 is TGTGCCAGCAGCAGAGGACAGACAGGGCGGGAGACCCAGTACTTC. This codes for CASSRGQTGRETQYF.

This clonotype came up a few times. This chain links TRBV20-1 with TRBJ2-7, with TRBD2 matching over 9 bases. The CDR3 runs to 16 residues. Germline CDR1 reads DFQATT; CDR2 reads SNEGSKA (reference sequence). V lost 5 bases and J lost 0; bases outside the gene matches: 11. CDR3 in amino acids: CSAGGSGGLGSYEQYF. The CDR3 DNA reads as TGCAGTGCTGGAGGTAGCGGGGGCCTCGGCTCCTACGAGCAGTACTTC.

Here the CDR3 reads CSAIKRGGVETQYF. The CDR3, as DNA: TGCAGTGCTATCAAGCGGGGGGGGGTAGAGACCCAGTACTTC. This sequence joins TRBV20-1 and TRBJ2-5; 10 bases line up with TRBD2. With 4 bases clipped from V and 4 bases from J, the junction kept 6 bases outside the gene matches. The CDR3 extends over 14 amino acids. The germline V gene encodes CDR1 DFQATT and CDR2 SNEGSKA (reference sequence).

The CDR3 sequence is CSAPILGAPRYTEAFF. CDR3 in DNA: TGCAGTGCACCGATCCTAGGGGCCCCTAGATACACTGAAGCTTTCTTT. This chain joins TRBV20-1 and TRBJ1-1, with a possible D match to TRBD1 (5 bases). Germline assignment: CDR1 DFQATT and CDR2 SNEGSKA (reference sequence). The CDR3 totals 16 residues. The V end lost 6 bases, the J end lost 3 bases, and 23 bases lay between the germline ends.

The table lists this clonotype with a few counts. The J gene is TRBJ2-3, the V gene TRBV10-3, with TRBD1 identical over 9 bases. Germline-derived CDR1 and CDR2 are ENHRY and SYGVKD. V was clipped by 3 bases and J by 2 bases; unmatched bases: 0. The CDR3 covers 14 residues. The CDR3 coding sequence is TGTGCCATCAGTGAACAGGGGGCCACAGATACGCAGTATTTT. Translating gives CAISEQGATDTQYF.

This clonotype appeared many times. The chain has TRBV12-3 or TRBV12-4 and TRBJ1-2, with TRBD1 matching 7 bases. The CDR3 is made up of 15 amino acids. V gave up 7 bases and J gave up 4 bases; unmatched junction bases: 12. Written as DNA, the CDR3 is TGTGCCAGCACTGCGTCCTGGACAGGTAGCTATGGCTACACCTTC. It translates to CASTASWTGSYGYTF.

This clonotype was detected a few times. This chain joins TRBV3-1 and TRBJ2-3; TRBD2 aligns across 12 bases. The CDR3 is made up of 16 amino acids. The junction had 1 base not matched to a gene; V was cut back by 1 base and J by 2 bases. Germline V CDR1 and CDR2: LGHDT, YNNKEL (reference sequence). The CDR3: CASSQGLAGVTDTQYF. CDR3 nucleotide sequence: TGTGCCAGCAGCCAAGGACTAGCGGGGGTCACAGATACGCAGTATTTT.

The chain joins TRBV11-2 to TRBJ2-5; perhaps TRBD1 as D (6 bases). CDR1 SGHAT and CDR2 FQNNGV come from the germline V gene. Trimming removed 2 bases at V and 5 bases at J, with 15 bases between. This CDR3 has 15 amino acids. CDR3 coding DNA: TGTGCCAGCAGCTTATCACAGGGATTAGGGGAGACCCAGTACTTC. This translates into CASSLSQGLGETQYF.

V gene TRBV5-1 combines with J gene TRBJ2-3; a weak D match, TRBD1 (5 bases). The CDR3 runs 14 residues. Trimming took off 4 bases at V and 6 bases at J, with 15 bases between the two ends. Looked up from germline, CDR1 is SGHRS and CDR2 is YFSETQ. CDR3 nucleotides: TGCGCCAGCAGCCCAGTCCGACAGTGGGATACGCAGTATTTT. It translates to CASSPVRQWDTQYF. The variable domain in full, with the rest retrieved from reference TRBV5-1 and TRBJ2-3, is KAGVTQTPRYLIKTRGQQVTLSCSPISGHRSVSWYQQTPGQGLQFLFEYFSETQRNKGNFPGRFSGRQFSNSRSEMNVSTLELGDSALYLCASSPVRQWDTQYFGPGTRLTVL.

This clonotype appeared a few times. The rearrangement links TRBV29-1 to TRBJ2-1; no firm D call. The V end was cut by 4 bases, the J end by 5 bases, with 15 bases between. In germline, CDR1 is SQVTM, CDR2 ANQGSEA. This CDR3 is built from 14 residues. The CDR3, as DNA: TGCAGCGTTGTCGTCCGAGACGGAGACAATGAGCAGTTCTTC. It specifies CSVVVRDGDNEQFF.

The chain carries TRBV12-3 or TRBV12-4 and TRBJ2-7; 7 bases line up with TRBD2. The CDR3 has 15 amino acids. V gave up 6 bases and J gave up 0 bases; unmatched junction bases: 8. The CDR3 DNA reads TGTGCCAGCAGCCCACTAGCGTGGAGCTCCTACGAGCAGTACTTC. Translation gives CASSPLAWSSYEQYF.

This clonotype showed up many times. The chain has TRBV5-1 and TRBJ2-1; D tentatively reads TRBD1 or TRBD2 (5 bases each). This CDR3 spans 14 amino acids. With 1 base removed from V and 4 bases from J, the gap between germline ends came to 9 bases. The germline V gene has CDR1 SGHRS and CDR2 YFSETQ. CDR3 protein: CASSLWDPYNEQFF. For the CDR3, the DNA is TGCGCCAGCAGCTTGTGGGACCCTTACAATGAGCAGTTCTTC. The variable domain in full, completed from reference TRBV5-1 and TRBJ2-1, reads KAGVTQTPRYLIKTRGQQVTLSCSPISGHRSVSWYQQTPGQGLQFLFEYFSETQRNKGNFPGRFSGRQFSNSRSEMNVSTLELGDSALYLCASSLWDPYNEQFFGPGTRLTVL.

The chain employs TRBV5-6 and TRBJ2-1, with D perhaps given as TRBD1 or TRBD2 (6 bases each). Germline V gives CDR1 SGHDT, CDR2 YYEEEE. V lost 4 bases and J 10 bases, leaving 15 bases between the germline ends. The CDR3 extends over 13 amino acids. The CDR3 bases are TGTGCCAGCAGCCGGCCGGGGGCGGGCGAGCAGTTCTTC. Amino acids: CASSRPGAGEQFF. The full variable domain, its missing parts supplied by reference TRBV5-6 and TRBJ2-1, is DAGVTQSPTHLIKTRGQQVTLRCSPKSGHDTVSWYQQALGQGPQFIFQYYEEEERQRGNFPDRFSGHQFPNYSSELNVNALLLGDSALYLCASSRPGAGEQFFGPGTRLTVL.

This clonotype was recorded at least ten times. CDR3 amino acids: CASSLEVGGRGDTQYF. The CDR3 nucleotides read TGTGCCAGCAGTTTAGAGGTGGGGGGGCGCGGAGATACGCAGTATTTT. The chain uses TRBV12-3 or TRBV12-4 and TRBJ2-3; tentatively, D is TRBD2 (7 bases). Deletions cut 1 base from V and 5 bases from J, with 16 bases between. This CDR3 contains 16 residues.

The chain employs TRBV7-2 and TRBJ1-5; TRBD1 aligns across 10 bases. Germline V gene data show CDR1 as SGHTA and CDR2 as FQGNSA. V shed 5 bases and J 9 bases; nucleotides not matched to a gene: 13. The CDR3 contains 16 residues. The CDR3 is CASSPRDRGSYSPQHF. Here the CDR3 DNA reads TGTGCCAGCAGCCCACGGGACAGGGGCTCCTATTCGCCCCAGCATTTT.

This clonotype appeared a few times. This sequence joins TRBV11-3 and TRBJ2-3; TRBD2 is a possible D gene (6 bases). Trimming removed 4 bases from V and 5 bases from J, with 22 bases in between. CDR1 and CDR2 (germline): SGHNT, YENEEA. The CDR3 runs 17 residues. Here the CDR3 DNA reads TGTGCCAGCAGCTCAGACGACCGGGAGTTTGGGGAAGATACGCAGTATTTT. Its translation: CASSSDDREFGEDTQYF.

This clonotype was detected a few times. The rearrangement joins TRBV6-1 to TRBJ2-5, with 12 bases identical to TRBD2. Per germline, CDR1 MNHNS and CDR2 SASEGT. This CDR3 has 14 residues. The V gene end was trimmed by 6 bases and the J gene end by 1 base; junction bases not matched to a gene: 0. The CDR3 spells CASRGLAGQETQYF. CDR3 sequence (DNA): TGTGCCAGCAGGGGACTAGCGGGCCAAGAGACCCAGTACTTC.

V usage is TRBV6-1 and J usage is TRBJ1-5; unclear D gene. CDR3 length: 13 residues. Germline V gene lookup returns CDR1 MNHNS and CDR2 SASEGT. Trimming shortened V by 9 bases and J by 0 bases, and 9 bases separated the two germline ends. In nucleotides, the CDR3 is TGTGCCAGTCGGGCGTTTAGCAATCAGCCCCAGCATTTT. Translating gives CASRAFSNQPQHF.

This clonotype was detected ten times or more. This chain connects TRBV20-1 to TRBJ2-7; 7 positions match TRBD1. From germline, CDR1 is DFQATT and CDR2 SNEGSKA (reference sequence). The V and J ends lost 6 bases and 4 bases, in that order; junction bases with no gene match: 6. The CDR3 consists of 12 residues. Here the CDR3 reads CSASLQGYEQYF. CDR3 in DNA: TGCAGTGCCTCATTACAGGGGTACGAGCAGTACTTC.

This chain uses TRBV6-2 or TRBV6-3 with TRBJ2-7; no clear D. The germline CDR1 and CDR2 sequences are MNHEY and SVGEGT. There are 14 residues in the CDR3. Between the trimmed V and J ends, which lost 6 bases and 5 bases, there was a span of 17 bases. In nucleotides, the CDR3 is TGTGCCAGCAGGACGGTTCGAGCAGTTCACGAGCAGTACTTC. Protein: CASRTVRAVHEQYF.

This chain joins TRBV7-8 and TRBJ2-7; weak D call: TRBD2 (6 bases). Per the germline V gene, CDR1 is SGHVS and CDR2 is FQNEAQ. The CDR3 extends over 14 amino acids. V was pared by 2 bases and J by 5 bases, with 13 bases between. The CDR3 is CASSLPPTGDEQYF. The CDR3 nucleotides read TGTGCCAGCAGCTTACCACCGACGGGGGACGAGCAGTACTTC.

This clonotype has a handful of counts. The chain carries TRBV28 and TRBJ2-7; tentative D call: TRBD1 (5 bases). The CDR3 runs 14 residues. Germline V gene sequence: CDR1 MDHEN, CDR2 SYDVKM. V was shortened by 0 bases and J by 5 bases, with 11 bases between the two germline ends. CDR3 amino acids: CASSLWQGWHEQYF. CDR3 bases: TGTGCCAGCAGTTTATGGCAGGGTTGGCACGAGCAGTACTTC.

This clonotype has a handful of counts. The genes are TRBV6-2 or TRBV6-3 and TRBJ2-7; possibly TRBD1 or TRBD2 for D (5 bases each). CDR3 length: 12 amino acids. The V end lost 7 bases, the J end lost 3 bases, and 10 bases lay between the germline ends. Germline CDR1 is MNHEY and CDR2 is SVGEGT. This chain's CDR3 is CASNGTSYEQYF. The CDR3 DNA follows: TGTGCCAGCAACGGGACGAGCTACGAGCAGTACTTC.

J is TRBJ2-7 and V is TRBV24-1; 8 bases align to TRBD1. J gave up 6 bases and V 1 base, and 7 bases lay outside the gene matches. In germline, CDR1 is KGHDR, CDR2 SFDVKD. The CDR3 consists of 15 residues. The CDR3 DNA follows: TGTGCCACCAGTGATTTCCGGACAGGGAATGGCGAGCAGTACTTC. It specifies CATSDFRTGNGEQYF.

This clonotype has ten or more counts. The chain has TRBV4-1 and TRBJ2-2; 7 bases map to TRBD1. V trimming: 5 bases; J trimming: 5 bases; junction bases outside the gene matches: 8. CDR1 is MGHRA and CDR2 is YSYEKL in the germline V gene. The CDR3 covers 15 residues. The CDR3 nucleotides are TGCGCCAGCAGCGAGACAGGGACCAGGACCGGGGAGCTGTTTTTT. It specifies CASSETGTRTGELFF.

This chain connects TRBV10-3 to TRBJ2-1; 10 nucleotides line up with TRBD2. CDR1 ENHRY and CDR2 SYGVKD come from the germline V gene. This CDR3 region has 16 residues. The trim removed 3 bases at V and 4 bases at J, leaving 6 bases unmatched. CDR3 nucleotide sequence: TGTGCCATCAGTGATTTAAGCGGGAGGGGATACAATGAGCAGTTCTTC. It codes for CAISDLSGRGYNEQFF.